The 23 T cell receptor beta chains given below trace back to one sample, sequenced in a study of breast tumors, draining lymph nodes, adjacent tissues. Axillary draining lymph nodes of breast cancer patients supplied the node samples. TCRdb re-derived calls from the multiplex PCR reads in MiXCR, one entry per CDR3 protein. The sample shows approximately 210,000 distinct CDR3 sequences, approximately 36% of them seen only once. The sample taken for sequencing was axillary lymph node tissue. Receptors were obtained from a female donor with breast cancer. Some clones in this sample may be carry-over from other donors' samples.

This clonotype occurred many times. CDR3 in amino acids: CSARDQTSGDEQFF. The CDR3 coding sequence is TGCAGTGCTAGAGATCAGACTAGCGGGGATGAGCAGTTCTTC. The V and J genes are TRBV20-1 and TRBJ2-1; 11 positions agree with TRBD2. Germline V lookup: CDR1 DFQATT, CDR2 SNEGSKA (reference sequence). This CDR3 comprises 14 residues. Germline trimming cut 0 bases from V and 8 bases from J; bases unmatched to any gene: 3.

About this clonotype itself: This CDR3 is missing its conserved last phenylalanine or tryptophan, likely due to a read error. The DNA is left out, because the CDR3 cannot be placed on it with certainty; the CDR3 is given as TCRdb lists it. The chain links TRBV19 to TRBJ2-5; the table's D call, TRBD2, has no DNA check behind it. Germline CDR1 reads LNHDA; CDR2 reads SQIVND (reference sequence). The CDR3 adds up to 9 amino acids, both ends counted. CDR3 protein: CASSIDGTS.

This clonotype was seen repeatedly, ten times or more. V gene TRBV3-1 combines with J gene TRBJ1-2, with 9 bases that match TRBD1. The CDR3 totals 15 residues. CDR1 LGHDT and CDR2 YNNKEL come from the germline V gene (reference sequence). With V trimmed by 1 base and J by 8 bases, 8 bases remained unmatched. DNA of the CDR3: TGTGCCAGCAGCCAAGTCCCGGGACAGGGACACGGCTACACCTTC. Protein: CASSQVPGQGHGYTF.

This chain links TRBV2 with TRBJ2-3, with a weak D call TRBD2 (5 bases). Germline values: CDR1 SNHLY, CDR2 FYNNEI. Trimming took off 11 bases at V and 2 bases at J, with 20 bases between the two ends. This CDR3 has 15 amino acids. The CDR3 spells CAGMEESGLTDTQYF. The CDR3 DNA reads TGTGCCGGAATGGAGGAGAGCGGTCTCACAGATACGCAGTATTTT.

About this clonotype itself: A read error may produce the germline difference seen at one junction end. V and J are TRBV2 and TRBJ2-5, with D unclear. The germline gives CDR1 SNHLY, CDR2 FYNNEI. The CDR3 has 11 residues. CDR3 coding DNA: TGTGCCAGCAGTGCCAGACGGCCTGGGGACTTC. Translation gives CASSARRPGDF.

This clonotype was seen ten or more times. The V call is TRBV11-2, the J call TRBJ2-1; TRBD1 agrees at 9 bases. The CDR3 consists of 15 residues. Germline V gives CDR1 SGHAT, CDR2 FQNNGV. Trimming took 1 base from V and 6 from J; bases not matched to a gene: 4. CDR3 in amino acids: CASSLGDRDINEQFF. CDR3 DNA: TGTGCCAGCAGCTTAGGGGACAGGGACATCAATGAGCAGTTCTTC.

The chain uses TRBV14 and TRBJ1-1; TRBD1 agrees at 8 bases. The CDR3 extends over 13 amino acids. Germline-derived CDR1 and CDR2 are SGHDN and FVKESK. Germline trimming cut 5 bases from V and 5 bases from J; bases unmatched to any gene: 4. CDR3 sequence (DNA): TGTGCCAGCAGCGCACAGGGGGGGACTGAAGCTTTCTTT. Translated: CASSAQGGTEAFF.

This clonotype has ten or more counts. The V gene is TRBV5-1, the J gene TRBJ2-1; the D is unclear. In germline, CDR1 is SGHRS, CDR2 YFSETQ. V lost 0 bases to trimming and J lost 0 bases, with 7 bases between them. This CDR3 is built from 15 residues. The CDR3 loop is CASSLESSSYNEQFF. Written as DNA, the CDR3 is TGCGCCAGCAGCTTGGAGTCTAGCTCCTACAATGAGCAGTTCTTC.

This clonotype was observed a few times. This sequence may be a read error, since a much larger clone differs from it by one base. The CDR3 carries no conserved terminal phenylalanine or tryptophan, so it likely arises from a read error. The V gene is TRBV7-2, the J gene TRBJ2-5; D perhaps matches TRBD1 (6 bases). Looked up from germline, CDR1 is SGHTA and CDR2 is FQGNSA. Trimming removed 8 bases from V and 2 bases from J, with 15 bases in between. This CDR3 contains 14 residues. CDR3 protein: CASQIGGNQETQYL. CDR3 DNA: TGTGCCAGCCAGATAGGGGGAAATCAAGAGACCCAGTACCTC.

The gene calls are TRBV19 and TRBJ2-3; D remains ambiguous. CDR1 and CDR2 (germline): LNHDA, SQIVND (reference sequence). Trimming removed 4 bases from V and 4 bases from J, with 9 bases in between. The CDR3 runs to 13 residues. This chain's CDR3 is CASSTRTPDTQYF. CDR3 nucleotides: TGTGCCAGTAGTACCCGGACCCCAGATACGCAGTATTTT.

As for this clonotype: A much more abundant neighbour one base away suggests this may be a read error. The chain links TRBV5-1 to TRBJ2-7, with 9 positions matching TRBD1. CDR1 and CDR2 from the germline V gene are SGHRS and YFSETQ. This CDR3 region has 14 residues. The CDR3 DNA reads TGCGCCAGCGGCTTGACAGGGGGCTCCTACGAGCAGTACTTC. This translates into CASGLTGGSYEQYF.

This clonotype has ten or more counts. Possible read error: a much larger clone is one base away. The chain joins TRBV10-3 to TRBJ1-4, with 9 nucleotides matching TRBD1. Per the germline V gene, CDR1 is ENHRY and CDR2 is SYGVKD. The CDR3 has 15 amino acids. The CDR3 DNA reads TGTGCCGTCAGTGACTCGCGAGGACAGGGGGAAAAACTGTTTTTT. It encodes CAVSDSRGQGEKLFF.

At least ten counts were recorded for this clonotype. J is TRBJ2-1 and V is TRBV5-6, with 8 bases identical to TRBD2. CDR3 length: 15 residues. The germline gives CDR1 SGHDT, CDR2 YYEEEE. J lost 4 bases, V lost 2 bases, and 5 bases had no gene match. The CDR3 is CASSLTLADYNEQFF. DNA of the CDR3: TGTGCCAGCAGCTTAACACTAGCGGATTACAATGAGCAGTTCTTC. The full variable domain, rest sourced from reference TRBV5-6 and TRBJ2-1, is DAGVTQSPTHLIKTRGQQVTLRCSPKSGHDTVSWYQQALGQGPQFIFQYYEEEERQRGNFPDRFSGHQFPNYSSELNVNALLLGDSALYLCASSLTLADYNEQFFGPGTRLTVL.

This clonotype was observed many times. This chain connects TRBV19 to TRBJ2-7; no firm D call. Trimming took off 4 bases at V and 0 bases at J, with 7 bases between the two ends. The CDR3 contains 13 residues. Germline lookup yields CDR1 LNHDA and CDR2 SQIVND (reference sequence). The CDR3 protein is CASSSGASYEQYF. CDR3 in DNA: TGTGCCAGTAGTAGTGGCGCCTCCTACGAGCAGTACTTC.

This clonotype was counted at least ten times. The chain links TRBV4-1 to TRBJ2-5, with 10 bases that match TRBD2. From germline, CDR1 is MGHRA and CDR2 YSYEKL. This CDR3 has 16 residues. The junction had 10 bases not matched to a gene; V was cut back by 5 bases and J by 4 bases. The DNA of the CDR3 is TGCGCCAGCAGCGTAACCGGGACTAGCGTCGGAGAGACCCAGTACTTC. This codes for CASSVTGTSVGETQYF.

Ten or more counts support this clonotype. One base away lies a much larger clone, so this may be a sequencing read error. This chain links TRBV20-1 with TRBJ2-7; TRBD2 matches at 12 bases. The V and J ends lost 3 bases and 4 bases, in that order; junction bases with no gene match: 7. The germline V gene encodes CDR1 DFQATT and CDR2 SNEGSKA (reference sequence). This CDR3 spans 15 amino acids. The CDR3 nucleotides read TGCAGTGCTAGGCCTCTAGCGGGGGGGCCGTACGAGCAGTACTTC. Translated: CSARPLAGGPYEQYF.

This clonotype appeared many times. The rearrangement uses TRBV11-2 and TRBJ2-3; 10 bases agree with TRBD1. This CDR3 region has 15 residues. Germline values: CDR1 SGHAT, CDR2 FQNNGV. V was pared by 5 bases and J by 5 bases, with 7 bases of the junction left unmatched. In DNA form, the CDR3 reads TGTGCCAGCAGCCGGTGGACAGGGGGTAAAGATACGCAGTATTTT. Translated, it gives CASSRWTGGKDTQYF.

The genes are TRBV24-1 and TRBJ2-1; a possible D gene is TRBD2 (5 bases). The CDR3 runs 14 residues. V dropped 1 base and J dropped 5 bases, with 8 bases sitting between them. The germline V gene encodes CDR1 KGHDR and CDR2 SFDVKD. Here the CDR3 reads CATSDLGSHNEQFF. The DNA for the CDR3 is TGTGCCACCAGTGATTTAGGGAGTCACAATGAGCAGTTCTTC.

This clonotype occurred many times. V and J are TRBV9 and TRBJ1-2, with no clear D. Per the germline V gene, CDR1 is SGDLS and CDR2 is YYNGEE. This CDR3 comprises 14 residues. V dropped 3 bases and J dropped 8 bases, with 17 bases sitting between them. The CDR3 DNA reads TGTGCCAGCAGCGAATCTACAAGGATGGAGGGCTACACCTTC. The encoded protein is CASSESTRMEGYTF.

The chain joins TRBV6-2 or TRBV6-3 to TRBJ2-6; possible D gene TRBD2, 6 bases. CDR1 and CDR2 (germline): MNHEY, SVGEGT. Trimming pared 5 bases from V and 0 bases from J, leaving 8 bases between. The CDR3 loop spans 15 amino acids. The CDR3 sequence is CASSRDFSGANVLTF. For the CDR3, the DNA is TGTGCCAGCAGTCGGGACTTCTCTGGGGCCAACGTCCTGACTTTC.

This clonotype was seen repeatedly, ten times or more. The rearrangement joins TRBV30 to TRBJ2-7; D is perhaps TRBD1 (5 bases). CDR1 GTSNPN and CDR2 SVGIG come from the germline V gene (reference sequence). The CDR3 consists of 14 residues. V lost 0 bases and J 1 base, leaving 10 bases between the germline ends. The CDR3: CAWSVGAVSYEQYF. DNA of the CDR3: TGTGCCTGGAGTGTAGGGGCCGTATCCTACGAGCAGTACTTC.

The chain uses TRBV20-1 and TRBJ2-5, with 13 bases matching TRBD2. Germline V gene sequence: CDR1 DFQATT, CDR2 SNEGSKA (reference sequence). The CDR3 spans 15 residues. Trimming removed 6 bases from V and 1 base from J; junction bases left unmatched: 5. For the CDR3, the DNA is TGCAGTGCCCTAACTAGCGGGAGGGCCCAAGAGACCCAGTACTTC. Translated, it gives CSALTSGRAQETQYF.

V gene TRBV5-1 combines with J gene TRBJ2-7; D is ambiguous. V lost 0 bases and J lost 4, with 14 bases in between. The CDR3 is 15 amino acids. Germline assignment: CDR1 SGHRS and CDR2 YFSETQ. The CDR3 region has the DNA TGCGCCAGCAGCTTGGCCTTCTGGGGAACTTACGAGCAGTACTTC. It specifies CASSLAFWGTYEQYF.